This T cell receptor (beta chain) was recorded in a study of HIV-infected patients and healthy controls (dated by TCRdb to 2013 to 2016). Including cysteine and phenylalanine, the CDR3 has 15 amino acids. Of the read, only the CDR3 DNA is kept; its 45 bases are in frame from base 1. Trimming removed 5 bases from V and 4 bases from J, leaving 18 bases between the germline ends. Looking up the germline V gene yields CDR1 SGHRS and CDR2 YFSETQ. This clonotype was counted between two and nine times. It has no known antigen specificity. Per-base quality was not reported, and no clone a single base away is much larger than it. The method was 5' RACE. The sequencer listed for this sample is Illumina MiSeq. Starting from the raw public reads, TCRdb applied fastp trimming at Q25, assembled clones with MiXCR and retained in-frame beta chains. Rows are combined by CDR3 protein, so each entry shows the most common genes and DNA. The sample data list some 67,000 distinct CDR3 sequences, and approximately 15% of these were observed just once. The ten top clones hold approximately 5% of the sample.

The sequence joins TRBV5-1 to TRBJ1-2; no D gene call is confident. This clonotype was sampled from a human donor in good health. The sample taken for sequencing was CD4+ T cells from blood. CDR3 region: CASRNEGSGSYGYTF. The bases read TGCGCCAGCAGAAACGAGGGATCAGGTTCCTATGGCTACACCTTC.